This is a list of T cell receptor beta chains from one sample in a study of CD8+ T cells in alopecia areata. Method: immunoSEQ multiplex PCR; TCRdb's copy keeps in-frame clones and lacks some. The data show some 210,000 clones, more than 60% seen once. This specimen was CD4+ T cells sorted from blood, taken between weeks 43 and 45, from a patient treated with tofacitinib. Every receptor here comes from a human donor with alopecia areata. Both conserved end residues are part of each CDR3. A D gene is named only where the DNA matches it firmly. Expanded clones are given a class, and other clones once, few, many or no size at all.

>TRBV6-1|TRBJ1-5|.|.
TGTACCAGCAGTGAACGGGGACGGGGCAATCAGCCCCAGCATTTT
CTSSERGRGNQPQHF
>TRBV7-2|TRBJ1-5|TRBD1|.
TGTGCCAGCAGCCCCCGACAGGGCGGTCAGCCCCAGCATTTT
CASSPRQGGQPQHF
>TRBV2|TRBJ2-7|TRBD1|.
TGTGCCAGCAGACCTAGAACCGGGACAGGGGGCGGCTACGAGCAGTACTTC
CASRPRTGTGGGYEQYF
>TRBV27|TRBJ1-5|.|.
TGTGCCAGCGGGGATCCTAATCAGCCCCAGCATTTT
CASGDPNQPQHF
>TRBV5-1|TRBJ2-2|TRBD2|.
TGCGCCAGCAGCTCAGCCGGGACTAGTGACACCGGGGAGCTGTTTTTT
CASSSAGTSDTGELFF
>TRBV19|TRBJ1-5|.|few
TGTGCCAGTAGTATAGTGGCGTATCAGCCCCAGCATTTT
CASSIVAYQPQHF
>TRBV9|TRBJ1-1|.|.
TGTGCCAGCAGCGTAGTGGCGGGCACTGAAGCTTTCTTT
CASSVVAGTEAFF
>TRBV29-1|TRBJ1-5|.|few
TGCAGCGTTGTCCTTAATAGCAATCAGCCCCAGCATTTT
CSVVLNSNQPQHF
>TRBV2|TRBJ2-3|.|.
TGTGCCAGCAGTGATCGTCCTAGCACAGATACGCAGTATTTT
CASSDRPSTDTQYF
>TRBV5-4|TRBJ2-7|TRBD1|.
TGTGCCAGCAGCACCAAGGGACAGCCCTACGAGCAGTACTTC
CASSTKGQPYEQYF
>TRBV5-1|TRBJ2-3|.|few
TGCGCCAGCAGCTTGGGAGGGGTCGCAGATACGCAGTATTTT
CASSLGGVADTQYF
>TRBV5-6|TRBJ2-1|TRBD1|.
TGTGCCAGCAGCCCAGGGACAGGGAGTGAGCAGTTCTTC
CASSPGTGSEQFF
>TRBV29-1|TRBJ2-2|.|few
TGCAGCGTTGCGATAGCTACGAACACCGGGGAGCTGTTTTTT
CSVAIATNTGELFF
>TRBV29-1|TRBJ1-2|TRBD1|.
TGCAGCGTATCCACAGGGGGCGACTATGGCTACACCTTC
CSVSTGGDYGYTF
>TRBV19|TRBJ1-2|.|.
TGTGCCAGTAGTATTCAGAGGACGGGGAACTATGGCTACACCTTC
CASSIQRTGNYGYTF
>TRBV28|TRBJ1-1|.|.
TGTGCCAGCAGTTCCCACACTGAAGCTTTCTTT
CASSSHTEAFF
>TRBV30|TRBJ2-1|TRBD2|.
TGTGCCTACCGTCGCCTAGCGGGGGGGCCATCCTACAATGAGCAGTTCTTC
CAYRRLAGGPSYNEQFF